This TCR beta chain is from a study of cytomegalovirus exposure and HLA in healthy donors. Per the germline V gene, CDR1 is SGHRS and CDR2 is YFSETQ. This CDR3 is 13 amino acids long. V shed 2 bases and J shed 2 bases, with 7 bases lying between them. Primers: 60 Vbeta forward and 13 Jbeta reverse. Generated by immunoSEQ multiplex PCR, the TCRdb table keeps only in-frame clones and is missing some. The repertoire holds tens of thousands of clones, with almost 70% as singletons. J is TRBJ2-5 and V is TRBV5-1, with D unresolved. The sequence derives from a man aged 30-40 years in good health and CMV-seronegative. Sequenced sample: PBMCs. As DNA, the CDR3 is TGCGCCAGCAGCTTTCAGGTTCAAGAGACCCAGTACTTC. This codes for CASSFQVQETQYF.